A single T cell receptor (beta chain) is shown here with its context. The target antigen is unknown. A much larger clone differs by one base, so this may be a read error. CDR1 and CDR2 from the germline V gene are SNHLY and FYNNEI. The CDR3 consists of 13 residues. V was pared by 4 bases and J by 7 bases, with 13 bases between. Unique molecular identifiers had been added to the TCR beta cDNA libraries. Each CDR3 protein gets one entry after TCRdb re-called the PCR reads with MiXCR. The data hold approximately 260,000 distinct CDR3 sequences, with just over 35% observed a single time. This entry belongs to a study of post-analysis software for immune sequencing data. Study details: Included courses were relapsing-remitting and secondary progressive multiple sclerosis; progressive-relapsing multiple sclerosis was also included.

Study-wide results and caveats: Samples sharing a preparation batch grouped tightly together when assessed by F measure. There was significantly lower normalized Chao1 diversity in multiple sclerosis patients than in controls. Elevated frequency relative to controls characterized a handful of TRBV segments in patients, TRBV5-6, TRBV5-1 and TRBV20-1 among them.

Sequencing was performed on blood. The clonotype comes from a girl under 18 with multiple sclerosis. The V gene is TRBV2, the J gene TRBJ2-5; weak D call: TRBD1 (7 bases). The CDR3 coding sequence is TGTGCCAGCAGTGTCAACAGGGGAGGGACCCAGTACTTC. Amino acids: CASSVNRGGTQYF.